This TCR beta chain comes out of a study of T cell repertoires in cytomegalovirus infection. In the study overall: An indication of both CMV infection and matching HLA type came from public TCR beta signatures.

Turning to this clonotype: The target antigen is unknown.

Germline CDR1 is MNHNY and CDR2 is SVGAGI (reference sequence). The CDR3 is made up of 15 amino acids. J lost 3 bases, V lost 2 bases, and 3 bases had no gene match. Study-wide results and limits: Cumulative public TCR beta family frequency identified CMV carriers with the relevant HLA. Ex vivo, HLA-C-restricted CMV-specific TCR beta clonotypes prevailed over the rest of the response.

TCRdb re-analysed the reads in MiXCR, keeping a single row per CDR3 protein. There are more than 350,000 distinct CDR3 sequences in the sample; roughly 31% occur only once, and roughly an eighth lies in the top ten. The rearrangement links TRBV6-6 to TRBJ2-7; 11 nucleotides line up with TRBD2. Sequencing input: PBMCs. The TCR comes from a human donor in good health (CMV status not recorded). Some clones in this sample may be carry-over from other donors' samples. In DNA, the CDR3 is TGTGCCAGCAGTTACCCGACTAGCGGGGACTACGAGCAGTACTTC. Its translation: CASSYPTSGDYEQYF.